The rows below give T cell receptor beta chains drawn from one sample of a study of shared clonotypes between healthy human individuals. Using immunoSEQ multiplex PCR, the repertoire was profiled, and TCRdb retains in-frame clones only, with some absent. The sample yields around 2.1 million clones, approximately 94% seen once. Sequenced material: naive CD8+ T cells from PBMCs. The source of these receptors is a man younger than 35 in good health. Some clones in this sample may be carry-over from other donors' samples. Both conserved end residues are part of each CDR3. The order of the fields is D gene, clone size, J gene, V gene, CDR3 DNA, CDR3 protein. D genes are given only for firm matches. Size is omitted from some rows. Given values are once, few, many or a class for expanded clones.

>.|.|TRBJ2-1|TRBV28
TGTGCCAGCGCGCCAGACCCTTACAATGAGCAGTTCTTC
CASAPDPYNEQFF
>TRBD1|.|TRBJ2-3|TRBV9
TGTGCCAGCAGCGCCCGGGGACAGGGGTCAGATACGCAGTATTTT
CASSARGQGSDTQYF
>.|.|TRBJ2-3|TRBV9
TGTGCCAGCAGCCCCCGACTAGACCCGGGTAGCACAGATACGCAGTATTTT
CASSPRLDPGSTDTQYF
>TRBD1|.|TRBJ1-1|TRBV11-1
TGTGCCAGCAGCTCCGGGACAGGGAACACTGAAGCTTTCTTT
CASSSGTGNTEAFF
>.|.|TRBJ1-2|TRBV11-2
TGTGCCAGCAGCTTATTATCACACTATGGCTACACCTTC
CASSLLSHYGYTF
>.|.|TRBJ2-7|TRBV19
TGTGCCAGTAGTATGACGGAGAGTAAAAACGAGCAGTACTTC
CASSMTESKNEQYF
>TRBD1|.|TRBJ1-5|TRBV28
TGTGCCAGCAGACCGACAGGGGGCGCCAGCAATCAGCCCCAGCATTTT
CASRPTGGASNQPQHF
>TRBD1|.|TRBJ1-5|TRBV15
TGTGCCACCAGCAGTCAAAGGGGGACAGATAGCAATCAGCCCCAGCATTTT
CATSSQRGTDSNQPQHF
>.|once|TRBJ2-7|TRBV27
TGTGCCAGCAGTTCTACGGACGGGGACGAGCAGTACTTC
CASSSTDGDEQYF
>.|.|TRBJ2-5|TRBV29-1
TGCAGCGTTGAGGAGGGGTCGTACCAAGAGACCCAGTACTTC
CSVEEGSYQETQYF
>.|.|TRBJ2-6|TRBV28
TGTGCCAGCGCTGGGGCCAACGTCCTGACTTTC
CASAGANVLTF
>.|once|TRBJ2-1|TRBV7-9
TGTGCCATCCCAAGGACAGCTCACAATGAGCAGTTCTTC
CAIPRTAHNEQFF
>.|.|TRBJ2-2|TRBV7-9
TGTGCCAGTCGCCAGGAAAACACCGGGGAGCTGTTTTTT
CASRQENTGELFF
>.|.|TRBJ2-3|TRBV27
TGTGCCAGCAGTTCACAATACGTAGCGGCTACATTAAAGTACACAGATACGCAGTATTTT
CASSSQYVAATLKYTDTQYF
>.|once|TRBJ1-1|TRBV19
TGTGCCAGTAGTCCTTTTGGAGGGGTTGGTGAGTTTTTCTTT
CASSPFGGVGEFFF
>TRBD2|.|TRBJ2-3|TRBV9
TGTGCCAGCAGCGTAACTAGCGGGATAATCGATACGCAGTATTTT
CASSVTSGIIDTQYF
>TRBD2|.|TRBJ2-1|TRBV5-6
TGTGCCAGCAGCTTGATGAGCGGGATATACAATGAGCAGTTCTTC
CASSLMSGIYNEQFF
>TRBD2|.|TRBJ2-3|TRBV9
TGTGCCAGCAGCACGAGCGGGAGTTTCGCAGATACGCAGTATTTT
CASSTSGSFADTQYF
>.|few|TRBJ2-7|TRBV19
TGTGCCAGTAGTATTAGGGCAGGGGACACTCCCTACGAGCAGTACTTC
CASSIRAGDTPYEQYF
>.|.|TRBJ2-1|TRBV28
TGTGCCAGCTCCAGGGGTGTTGAGCAGTTCTTC
CASSRGVEQFF
>.|once|TRBJ2-5|TRBV29-1
TGCAGCGCCCGCTTGGGAGAAACCCAGTACTTC
CSARLGETQYF
>TRBD1|.|TRBJ2-2|TRBV11-3
TGTGCCAGCAGCCTAGGGTCCGGTCAGGGGGCTAAGACCGGGGAGCTGTTTTTT
CASSLGSGQGAKTGELFF
>.|.|TRBJ1-2|TRBV6-6
TGTGCCAGCCATCGACGACCCAACCTCCCAATCGGCTACACCTTC
CASHRRPNLPIGYTF
>TRBD1|.|TRBJ2-7|TRBV11-2
TGTGCCAGCGGCACAACCGGACAGGGGCCGGCCTACGAGCAGTACTTC
CASGTTGQGPAYEQYF
>.|.|TRBJ2-6|TRBV19
TGTGCCAGTAGCAGGGACCCGGGTATCCTGGCCTCTGGGGCCAACGTCCTGACTTTC
CASSRDPGILASGANVLTF
>.|.|TRBJ2-3|TRBV28
TGTGCCAGCACCCCCTGGGACTCCTCAGATACGCAGTATTTT
CASTPWDSSDTQYF
>TRBD1|.|TRBJ2-7|TRBV7-2
TGTGCCAGCAGCGATCGGGAACAGGGGGCATCCGAGCAGTACTTC
CASSDREQGASEQYF
>TRBD1|.|TRBJ1-2|TRBV7-9
TGTGCCAGCAGCTTAACAGGGGGCGCGTTTGATGGCTACACCTTC
CASSLTGGAFDGYTF
>TRBD1|.|TRBJ1-2|TRBV19
TGTGCCAGTAGTCCTCCTAACAGGGGGGGCTATGGCTACACCTTC
CASSPPNRGGYGYTF
>.|.|TRBJ1-2|TRBV7-9
TGTGCCAGCAGACCAACCGAAGGGTATCACTACACCTTC
CASRPTEGYHYTF
>TRBD1|.|TRBJ2-1|TRBV19
TGTGCCAGTAGTATAGATTTCGGACAGGGGGCTTACAATGAGCAGTTCTTC
CASSIDFGQGAYNEQFF
>.|few|TRBJ1-2|TRBV29-1
TGCAGCGTTGTGGCGTCCGGGGGCGGTGGCTACACCTTC
CSVVASGGGGYTF
>.|.|TRBJ2-1|TRBV7-8
TGTGCCAGCAGCTTAGCAGGGGTGTATGAGCAGTTCTTC
CASSLAGVYEQFF
>.|.|TRBJ1-1|TRBV30
TGTGCCTGGAGTTGGGGAGGATCGGGAGGAGCTTTCTTT
CAWSWGGSGGAFF
>TRBD1|.|TRBJ2-5|TRBV4-3
TGCGCCAGCAGCCAAGATCCTTCTTTCATACAGGGGGCGGAGACCCAGTACTTC
CASSQDPSFIQGAETQYF
>.|.|TRBJ2-7|TRBV27
TGTGCCAGCAGTTTATTCCCCCCCGCCCGGGAACTTCCCTACGAGCAGTACTTC
CASSLFPPARELPYEQYF
>.|.|TRBJ1-2|TRBV6-5
TGTGCCAGCAGTTACTCTCCAGGTTTTGATGGCTACACCTTC
CASSYSPGFDGYTF
>TRBD2|once|TRBJ2-1|TRBV29-1
TGCAGCGTTGATAACCGGGTAGCGGGGAAATACAATGAGCAGTTCTTC
CSVDNRVAGKYNEQFF
>.|few|TRBJ1-5|TRBV19
TGTGCCAGTAAAATCGGCCAGGGATATCAGCCCCAGCATTTT
CASKIGQGYQPQHF
>TRBD2|.|TRBJ2-2|TRBV5-4
TGTGCCAGCAGCTTGGGTTGGGACCTTGGGCGGGAGATCTCCGGGGAGCTGTTTTTT
CASSLGWDLGREISGELFF
>.|.|TRBJ2-1|TRBV5-4
TGTGCCAGCAGCTTAGGGAAGGATGAGCAGTTCTTC
CASSLGKDEQFF
>TRBD1|.|TRBJ2-7|TRBV5-1
TGCGCCAGCAGTCCGGACAGGGCGGGCTCCTACGAGCAGTACTTC
CASSPDRAGSYEQYF
>.|.|TRBJ2-7|TRBV30
TGTGCCTGGAGTGTAGCCGTAGGGTCCTACGAGCAGTACTTC
CAWSVAVGSYEQYF
>.|.|TRBJ2-7|TRBV10-3
TGTGCCATCAGGCCTCATGACGCCGAGCAGTACTTC
CAIRPHDAEQYF
>.|.|TRBJ2-3|TRBV7-9
TGTGCCAGCAGCTCGCGAGGACCTAGCAGCCCCACAGATACGCAGTATTTT
CASSSRGPSSPTDTQYF
>TRBD2|.|TRBJ2-3|TRBV9
TGTGCCAGCAGCGTAGCCGGGACTAGTATCGATACGCAGTATTTT
CASSVAGTSIDTQYF
>TRBD1|once|TRBJ2-7|TRBV4-3
TGCGCCAGCAGCCCCCACAGGGGTTACGAGCAGTACTTC
CASSPHRGYEQYF
>.|.|TRBJ2-1|TRBV27
TGTGCCAGCAGTTTACTTTTTACTCTCGGAAGCTCCTACAATGAGCAGTTCTTC
CASSLLFTLGSSYNEQFF
>TRBD2|.|TRBJ2-2|TRBV5-1
TGCGCCAGCAGCTTCAGCGGGAGTGGTACCGGGGAGCTGTTTTTT
CASSFSGSGTGELFF
>.|.|TRBJ2-1|TRBV11-1
TGTGCCAGCAGACACCCATACAATGAGCAGTTCTTC
CASRHPYNEQFF
>.|.|TRBJ2-7|TRBV11-2
TGTGCCAGCAGCTTAGCCGGGGACTCCTACGAGCAGTACTTC
CASSLAGDSYEQYF
>.|.|TRBJ2-3|TRBV9
TGTGCCAGCAGCGTAGCTGCTGTGCGGGGAGATACGCAGTATTTT
CASSVAAVRGDTQYF
>.|.|TRBJ1-1|TRBV14
TGTGCCAGCAGCCAACGGACGGGGTTGGTGTTCACTGAAGCTTTCTTT
CASSQRTGLVFTEAFF
>TRBD2|.|TRBJ2-7|TRBV11-2
TGTGCCAGCAGGTATTTACCAGCGGGAGCCTACGAGCAGTACTTC
CASRYLPAGAYEQYF
>TRBD1|.|TRBJ2-7|TRBV29-1
TGCAGCGTTGAGGGAACCGGGACAGGGACCTACGAGCAGTACTTC
CSVEGTGTGTYEQYF